These 10 T cell receptor beta chains came from one sample sequenced in a study of blood T cell repertoires in COVID-19. The protocol was immunoSEQ multiplex PCR, while the TCRdb copy is restricted to in-frame clones and leaves out a portion. The sample has around 300,000 clones; 80% to 90% are singletons. The sample consisted of PBMCs or T cells enriched from blood (not recorded which). The receptors stem from a woman in her twenties or thirties who had recovered from COVID-19.

The chain has TRBV6-2 or TRBV6-3 and TRBJ2-6; D gene ambiguous. Germline lookup yields CDR1 MNHEY and CDR2 SVGEGT. Trimming shortened V by 4 bases and J by 2 bases, and 3 bases separated the two germline ends. This CDR3 contains 13 residues. The CDR3 region is CASSSTGANVLTF. The CDR3 DNA sequence: TGTGCCAGCAGTTCAACTGGGGCCAACGTCCTGACTTTC.

The chain links TRBV9 to TRBJ1-4; 10 bases match TRBD1. The CDR3 has 15 amino acids. After removal of 1 base from V and 10 bases from J, the junction contained 7 bases not matched to a gene. CDR1 is SGDLS, CDR2 YYNGEE, per germline. CDR3 sequence: CASSVSDRGPGKLFF. The DNA for the CDR3 is TGTGCCAGCAGCGTATCCGACAGGGGGCCGGGAAAACTGTTTTTT.

V is TRBV18 and J is TRBJ1-2, with no clear D. CDR1 and CDR2 (germline): KGHSH, LQKENI. The CDR3 spans 17 residues. With 5 bases removed from V and 2 bases from J, the gap between germline ends came to 21 bases. CDR3: CASSSYAGNEGNYGYTF. Here the CDR3 DNA reads TGTGCCAGCTCATCCTACGCGGGGAACGAGGGAAACTATGGCTACACCTTC.

V is TRBV9 and J is TRBJ2-2; the match to TRBD1 covers 12 bases. The CDR3 has 16 residues. The V gene's germline CDR1 is SGDLS and CDR2 YYNGEE. The trim removed 3 bases at V and 3 bases at J, leaving 3 bases unmatched. The DNA for the CDR3 is TGTGCCAGCAGCGCTGGGACAGGGGGCGACACCGGGGAGCTGTTTTTT. Residues: CASSAGTGGDTGELFF.

Only one count was recorded for this clone. The chain employs TRBV10-3 and TRBJ2-7; TRBD2 matches 12 bases. CDR3 length equals 15 residues. Losses at the gene ends were 6 bases for V and 4 bases for J; bases not matched to a gene: 7. Per the germline V gene, CDR1 is ENHRY and CDR2 is SYGVKD. The CDR3 region is CAIRITSGGSYEQYF. CDR3 nucleotides: TGTGCCATCAGGATCACTAGCGGGGGGTCTTACGAGCAGTACTTC.

This rearrangement joins TRBV11-2 to TRBJ1-2; D unclear. The CDR3 is 16 residues long. V lost 5 bases and J lost 4, with 20 bases in between. Germline CDR1 and CDR2: SGHAT and FQNNGV. DNA for the CDR3: TGTGCCAGCAGCCCCACCCGAGGACTGGTCAGCTATGGCTACACCTTC. This codes for CASSPTRGLVSYGYTF.

This chain joins TRBV3-1 (or the pseudogene TRBV3-2) and TRBJ1-2, with D possibly TRBD1 on 5 matching bases. Between the trimmed V and J ends, which lost 2 bases and 1 base, there was a span of 11 bases. Germline V CDR1 and CDR2: LGHDT, YNNKEL (reference sequence). The CDR3 is made up of 15 amino acids. The CDR3 loop reads CASSQRDQGNYGYTF. CDR3 DNA: TGTGCCAGCAGCCAAAGAGATCAGGGTAACTATGGCTACACCTTC.

This chain connects TRBV5-6 to TRBJ2-7, with TRBD2 matching 10 bases. The CDR3 length is 15 residues. The V gene's germline CDR1 is SGHDT and CDR2 YYEEEE. The V and J ends lost 3 bases and 1 base, in that order; junction bases with no gene match: 4. The CDR3 protein is CASSSILAGSYEQYF. The CDR3 bases are TGTGCCAGCAGCTCGATACTAGCGGGGTCCTACGAGCAGTACTTC.

The CDR3 reads CASSLGQGAGYEQYF. CDR3 coding DNA: TGTGCCAGCAGCTTAGGGCAGGGGGCGGGATACGAGCAGTACTTC. The chain employs TRBV7-7 and TRBJ2-7; the match to TRBD1 covers 8 bases. This CDR3 has 15 residues. With 1 base clipped from V and 4 bases from J, the junction kept 6 bases outside the gene matches. Germline lookup yields CDR1 SSHAT and CDR2 FNYEAQ (reference sequence).

The chain is built from TRBV4-2 and TRBJ1-1; possible D gene TRBD1, 6 bases. The germline CDR1 and CDR2 sequences are LGHNA and YNFKEQ. The CDR3 covers 16 residues. Deletions cut 2 bases from V and 1 base from J, with 14 bases between. CDR3 nucleotides: TGTGCCAGCAGCCAAAGGACAGACACCCAGAACACTGAAGCTTTCTTT. Protein: CASSQRTDTQNTEAFF.